The 3 T cell receptor beta chains presented below share a single source sample, sequenced in a study of neurological immune-mediated disorders. TCRdb itself ran the 5' RACE reads through MiXCR, one entry per CDR3 protein. The data show roughly 32,000 distinct CDR3 sequences, roughly 13% seen once. Sample time point: technical triplicate 2. Sequencing input: CD4+ T cells from blood. The source of these receptors is a female donor with HTLV-1-associated myelopathy (HAM/TSP).

In its sample, this clonotype was seen many times. The chain joins TRBV9 to TRBJ2-2; 7 nucleotides agree with TRBD2. The V segment lost 4 bases and the J segment 5 bases; nucleotides outside the gene matches: 8. The CDR3 totals 15 residues. Per germline, CDR1 SGDLS and CDR2 YYNGEE. DNA for the CDR3: TGTGCCAGCAGCCCCCGTGGAGCGGGGACCGGGGAGCTGTTTTTT. Translated: CASSPRGAGTGELFF.

This clonotype was counted ten times or more. The chain recombines TRBV20-1 with TRBJ1-2; D is undetermined. The CDR3 is made up of 14 amino acids. V shed 2 bases and J shed 0 bases, with 10 bases lying between them. CDR1 is DFQATT, CDR2 SNEGSKA, per germline (reference sequence). CDR3 bases: TGCAGTGCTAGATCCCCAAGGACTAACTATGGCTACACCTTC. This gives the protein CSARSPRTNYGYTF.

This clonotype was counted ten times or more. V gene TRBV5-5 combines with J gene TRBJ2-6, with 10 bases aligning to TRBD2. The CDR3 runs 18 residues. J was trimmed by 2 bases and V by 1 base; bases with no gene match: 6. Germline values: CDR1 SGHKS, CDR2 YYEKEE (reference sequence). The CDR3 loop reads CASSLWASGSTGANVLTF. DNA of the CDR3: TGTGCCAGCAGCTTGTGGGCTAGCGGGAGTACTGGGGCCAACGTCCTGACTTTC.